Each of the 25 T cell receptor beta chains below was sequenced from the same sample in a study of regulatory T cells in long-lasting Graves disease. The sample's time point: newly diagnosed GD, antithyroid drugs for less than 3 months. After RNA was extracted from PBMCs, the TCR library was made from it. Combining iRepertoire HTBI primers with Arm-PCR of CDR3 regions, the authors built TCR beta libraries. TCRdb re-called the multiplex PCR reads through MiXCR, storing one row per CDR3 protein. The sample lists approximately 400,000 distinct CDR3 sequences, about 12% occurring once. These same records also appear under a second study, on T cells in Graves' hyperthyroidism and ophthalmopathy.

Source: peripheral blood mononuclear cells (PBMCs), taken at new diagnosis, from a patient treated with antithyroid drugs. The receptors stem from a woman under 30 with Graves disease.

This clonotype was observed at least ten times. For the CDR3, the DNA is TGTGCCAGCAGCCAAGCGGCAGATACGCAGTATTTT. Its translation: CASSQAADTQYF. The chain recombines TRBV3-1 with TRBJ2-3, with D unresolved. Looked up from germline, CDR1 is LGHDT and CDR2 is YNNKEL (reference sequence). Between the trimmed V and J ends, which lost 1 base and 4 bases, there was a span of 3 bases. The CDR3 contains 12 residues.

This clonotype was recorded at least ten times. This chain links TRBV28 with TRBJ1-1; a weak D match, TRBD1 (6 bases). Deletions cut 6 bases from V and 5 bases from J, with 16 bases between. Germline CDR1 is MDHEN and CDR2 is SYDVKM. The CDR3 is 14 amino acids. Here the CDR3 reads CASSLGGAGTEAFF. CDR3 DNA sequence: TGTGCCAGCAGCTTAGGGGGGGCAGGGACTGAAGCTTTCTTT. Combining the CDR3 with reference TRBV28 and TRBJ1-1 gives the whole variable domain DVKVTQSSRYLVKRTGEKVFLECVQDMDHENMFWYRQDPGLGLRLIYFSYDVKMKEKGDIPEGYSVSREKKERFSLILESASTNQTSMYLCASSLGGAGTEAFFGQGTRLTVV.

Notes on this clonotype: A clone one base away is much larger, so this may be a read error. J is TRBJ2-1 and V is TRBV7-8; TRBD2 aligns across 9 bases. V gave up 4 bases and J gave up 7 bases; unmatched junction bases: 20. The length of the CDR3 is 19 residues. CDR1 is SGHVS, CDR2 FQNEAQ, per germline. CDR3 DNA: TGTGCCAGCAGCTCCCGCTTTGGCGGGAGGGCCGGAGTGGGAAATGAGCAGTTCTTC. Encoded protein: CASSSRFGGRAGVGNEQFF.

This rearrangement joins TRBV19 to TRBJ2-1; possibly TRBD2 for D (7 bases). Trimming left V 6 bases short and J 6 bases short, with 27 bases between. This CDR3 contains 18 residues. The germline gives CDR1 LNHDA, CDR2 SQIVND (reference sequence). The CDR3 bases are TGTGCCAGTAGCAAAGGGGCCGGGGGGCAGATTTCGGGCAATGAGCAGTTCTTC. Translated: CASSKGAGGQISGNEQFF.

This clonotype came up many times. The chain joins TRBV28 to TRBJ1-6; 9 bases align to TRBD1. Per germline, CDR1 MDHEN and CDR2 SYDVKM. The junction had 10 bases not matched to a gene; V was cut back by 4 bases and J by 9 bases. There are 16 residues in the CDR3. The CDR3 loop reads CASSSPTGGIGSPLHF. The CDR3 nucleotides read TGTGCCAGCAGTTCCCCGACAGGGGGTATCGGTTCACCCCTCCACTTT.

At least ten counts were recorded for this clonotype. The V gene is TRBV7-9, the J gene TRBJ2-1, with a weak D call TRBD1 (6 bases). Germline V CDR1 and CDR2: SEHNR, FQNEAQ (reference sequence). Between the trimmed V and J ends, which lost 6 bases and 4 bases, there was a span of 10 bases. This CDR3 is built from 13 residues. CDR3 loop: CASRPTGYNEQFF. CDR3 nucleotides: TGTGCCAGCAGGCCCACAGGGTACAATGAGCAGTTCTTC.

In DNA form, the CDR3 reads TGTGCCAGCAGCTCCGGGAACTTCTATGGCTACACCTTC. Protein product: CASSSGNFYGYTF. The chain joins TRBV5-4 to TRBJ1-2; no clear D gene. The germline gives CDR1 SGHNT, CDR2 YYREEE (reference sequence). Trimming took off 3 bases at V and 4 bases at J, with 10 bases between the two ends. The CDR3 consists of 13 residues.

Comments on this clonotype: This may come from a read error, since a much larger clone is one base off. The CDR3 protein is CASSQEQQYNQPRHF. In DNA form, the CDR3 reads TGCGCCAGCAGCCAAGAACAACAGTATAATCAGCCCCGGCATTTT. The J gene is TRBJ1-5, the V gene TRBV4-1; D gene unclear. The CDR3 runs 15 residues. Germline CDR1 reads MGHRA; CDR2 reads YSYEKL.

In its sample, this clonotype was seen many times. The chain is built from TRBV12-3 or TRBV12-4 and TRBJ1-4, with 11 bases that match TRBD1. The CDR3 is made up of 17 amino acids. V shed 5 bases, J shed 8 bases, and the junction held 13 bases outside the gene matches. The CDR3 DNA reads as TGTGCCAGCAGTGGCGGACAGGGGGCTTTGCTTAGCGAAAAACTGTTTTTT. Protein sequence: CASSGGQGALLSEKLFF.

The V and J genes are TRBV12-3 or TRBV12-4 and TRBJ2-1; possibly TRBD1 for D (5 bases). The V and J ends lost 6 bases and 7 bases respectively, with 22 bases between them. This CDR3 spans 16 amino acids. The CDR3 reads CASSSGRGGWMNEQFF. The DNA of the CDR3 is TGTGCCAGCAGCTCCGGTAGGGGCGGTTGGATGAATGAGCAGTTCTTC.

This clonotype has at least ten counts. This chain uses TRBV3-1 with TRBJ2-5; maybe TRBD1 (5 bases). CDR3 length: 15 residues. Germline assignment: CDR1 LGHDT and CDR2 YNNKEL (reference sequence). V was shortened by 0 bases and J by 4 bases, with 12 bases between the two germline ends. The CDR3 DNA reads TGTGCCAGCAGCCAAGATCTTTCCCAGGGAGAGACCCAGTACTTC. Encoded protein: CASSQDLSQGETQYF.

V usage is TRBV6-2 or TRBV6-3 and J usage is TRBJ2-4; 9 bases are a match to TRBD2. V lost 6 bases to trimming and J lost 0 bases; unmatched junction nucleotides: 6. Looked up from germline, CDR1 is MNHEY and CDR2 is SVGEGT. CDR3 length equals 16 residues. The CDR3 spells CASSRLAEIAKNIQYF. The CDR3 DNA reads as TGTGCCAGCAGCAGACTAGCGGAAATAGCCAAAAACATTCAGTACTTC.

This clonotype was found many times. The V and J genes are TRBV11-2 and TRBJ2-1; a weak D match, TRBD1 (5 bases). Germline CDR1 reads SGHAT; CDR2 reads FQNNGV. The CDR3 is 17 residues long. V lost 3 bases and J lost 0, with 15 bases in between. CDR3 in DNA: TGTGCCAGCAGCTTGAATTCAGGGTATAGCTCCTACAATGAGCAGTTCTTC. Protein sequence: CASSLNSGYSSYNEQFF.

This clonotype was seen ten or more times. The gene calls are TRBV2 and TRBJ2-1, with D uncertain. Germline assignment: CDR1 SNHLY and CDR2 FYNNEI. The CDR3 is 11 residues long. The V and J ends lost 3 bases and 11 bases respectively, with 8 bases between them. CDR3 in amino acids: CASSDPAKQFF. The DNA for the CDR3 is TGTGCCAGCAGTGATCCCGCGAAGCAGTTCTTC. Variable domain in full (rest from reference TRBV2 and TRBJ2-1): EPEVTQTPSHQVTQMGQEVILRCVPISNHLYFYWYRQILGQKVEFLVSFYNNEISEKSEIFDDQFSVERPDGSNFTLKIRSTKLEDSAMYFCASSDPAKQFFGPGTRLTVL.

Many counts were recorded for this clonotype. The J gene is TRBJ1-2, the V gene TRBV5-6; 10 positions match TRBD1. Germline trimming cut 3 bases from V and 4 bases from J; bases unmatched to any gene: 15. Germline V lookup: CDR1 SGHDT, CDR2 YYEEEE. The CDR3 loop spans 18 amino acids. DNA of the CDR3: TGTGCCAGCAGCTCACCGGGACAGGGGTGGGCCGGGGGCTATGGCTACACCTTC. It codes for CASSSPGQGWAGGYGYTF.

A few counts support this clonotype. The gene calls are TRBV7-2 and TRBJ2-1, with 10 bases aligning to TRBD2. V gave up 3 bases and J gave up 14 bases; unmatched junction bases: 10. Germline V gene data show CDR1 as SGHTA and CDR2 as FQGNSA. CDR3 length: 14 amino acids. CDR3 coding DNA: TGTGCCAGCAGCTTGGCTAGCGGGGGTGATAAGGAGTTCTTC. Translating gives CASSLASGGDKEFF.

This clonotype has ten or more counts. The chain joins TRBV20-1 to TRBJ2-1, with D possibly being TRBD2 (7 bases). Germline CDR1 DFQATT, CDR2 SNEGSKA (reference sequence). CDR3 size: 18 residues. V lost 3 bases and J 0 bases, leaving 21 bases between the germline ends. CDR3 sequence reads: CSARGAGDPFSSYNEQFF. The CDR3 coding sequence is TGCAGTGCTAGGGGGGCGGGAGACCCCTTCAGCTCCTACAATGAGCAGTTCTTC.

This chain joins TRBV6-1 and TRBJ2-5; D gene uncertain. CDR3 size: 14 residues. CDR1 and CDR2 from the germline V gene are MNHNS and SASEGT. V was pared by 4 bases and J by 2 bases, with 11 bases between. This CDR3 reads CASSVGWAQETQYF. The CDR3, as DNA: TGTGCCAGCAGTGTGGGGTGGGCGCAAGAGACCCAGTACTTC.

The rearrangement uses TRBV6-1 and TRBJ1-1, with D possibly being TRBD1 (6 bases). The V and J ends lost 11 bases and 1 base respectively, with 14 bases between them. CDR1 and CDR2 (germline): MNHNS, SASEGT. This CDR3 spans 13 amino acids. The CDR3 bases are TGTGCCCTACAGGGCTCGGAGAACACTGAAGCTTTCTTT. Translating it yields CALQGSENTEAFF.

At least ten counts were recorded for this clonotype. The V call is TRBV7-3, the J call TRBJ2-1, with D tentatively TRBD2 (6 bases). The CDR3 is made up of 15 amino acids. CDR1 is SGHTA and CDR2 is FQGTGA in the germline V gene. V was clipped by 5 bases and J by 0 bases, with 11 bases between them. The CDR3 sequence is CASSPGLHSYNEQFF. In DNA, the CDR3 is TGTGCCAGCAGCCCGGGACTCCACTCCTACAATGAGCAGTTCTTC.

The table lists this clonotype with many counts. The chain couples TRBV27 to TRBJ1-1; unclear D gene. The CDR3 spans 15 residues. Germline lookup yields CDR1 MNHEY and CDR2 SMNVEV (reference sequence). Between the trimmed V and J ends, which lost 0 bases and 4 bases, there was a span of 12 bases. CDR3 sequence: CASSLSPGGFTEAFF. As DNA, the CDR3 is TGTGCCAGCAGTTTATCCCCGGGAGGGTTCACTGAAGCTTTCTTT.

The CDR3 coding sequence is TGTGCCAGCAGCTCTCGAACTAATGCCTACAATGAGCAGTTCTTC. It encodes CASSSRTNAYNEQFF. The chain uses TRBV28 and TRBJ2-1; the D is unclear. From germline, CDR1 is MDHEN and CDR2 SYDVKM. Trimming shortened V by 6 bases and J by 2 bases, and 14 bases separated the two germline ends. This CDR3 is built from 15 residues.

This clonotype appeared many times. The chain couples TRBV7-2 to TRBJ1-2; D is unclear. Germline-derived CDR1 and CDR2 are SGHTA and FQGNSA. Trimming took 8 bases from V and 4 from J, leaving 8 bases between them. The CDR3 is 11 amino acids. As DNA, the CDR3 is TGTGCCAGCCGGTTCATCTATGGCTACACCTTC. Its protein product is CASRFIYGYTF.

This clonotype was seen repeatedly, ten times or more. The rearrangement links TRBV28 to TRBJ2-7; D gene ambiguous. V was cut by 3 bases and J by 2 bases, with 20 bases left in between. Germline V gene sequence: CDR1 MDHEN, CDR2 SYDVKM. This CDR3 is 17 amino acids long. CDR3 sequence (DNA): TGTGCCAGCAGTTTTGTTAGGCACCAACGGATTACCTACGAGCAGTACTTC. This sequence encodes CASSFVRHQRITYEQYF.

V is TRBV19 and J is TRBJ1-5; TRBD1 is a possible D gene (5 bases). Trimming took off 11 bases at V and 0 bases at J, with 11 bases between the two ends. The length of the CDR3 is 13 residues. The germline V gene has CDR1 LNHDA and CDR2 SQIVND (reference sequence). CDR3 residues: CAGARTSNQPQHF. The CDR3 region has the DNA TGTGCCGGGGCCAGGACTAGCAATCAGCCCCAGCATTTT. The whole variable domain, remainder taken from reference TRBV19 and TRBJ1-5, is DGGITQSPKYLFRKEGQNVTLSCEQNLNHDAMYWYRQDPGQGLRLIYYSQIVNDFQKGDIAEGYSVSREKKESFPLTVTSAQKNPTAFYLCAGARTSNQPQHFGDGTRLSIL.